These T cell receptor beta chains were read from a single sample in a study of vaccination and CD4 T cells after COVID-19. MiXCR, applied by TCRdb to the PCR reads, yields one record per CDR3 protein. The sample holds some 11,000 distinct CDR3 sequences; roughly three quarters are singletons and the top ten take about 12%. Their antigens are not known. Material for sequencing was CD4+ T cells from blood, cultured in vitro. The receptors originated from a human donor who had recovered from COVID-19. The CDR3 runs from the conserved cysteine through the conserved F or W. Each record gives: V gene, CDR3 protein.

v_gene: TRBV20-1; CDR3aa: CSARPLKQSRGSYEQYF
v_gene: TRBV7-3; CDR3aa: CASSPTVGSPLHF
v_gene: TRBV19; CDR3aa: CASSIIPQGHQPQHF
v_gene: TRBV6-1; CDR3aa: CASSEGLMTKNIQYF
v_gene: TRBV27; CDR3aa: CASSASVPNIQYF
v_gene: TRBV9; CDR3aa: CASSAGQGSIYEQYF
v_gene: TRBV19; CDR3aa: CASRPPGKDTEAFF
v_gene: TRBV6-2/TRBV6-3; CDR3aa: CAGRGSGANVLTF
v_gene: TRBV11-3; CDR3aa: CASSLVRAGELFF
v_gene: TRBV20-1; CDR3aa: CSARSGLSNQPQHF
v_gene: TRBV24-1; CDR3aa: CATSAPGAPLHF
v_gene: TRBV20-1; CDR3aa: CSARDPAGGSGEQFF
v_gene: TRBV20-1; CDR3aa: CSARDRASSPLHF
v_gene: TRBV6-1; CDR3aa: CASTYPTGKAEAFF
v_gene: TRBV7-8; CDR3aa: CASSLFREGSEQYF
v_gene: TRBV20-1; CDR3aa: CSAVQGDRGTGELFF
v_gene: TRBV6-2/TRBV6-3; CDR3aa: CASSLQRMNTEAFF
v_gene: TRBV20-1; CDR3aa: CSATAQGAYEQYF
v_gene: TRBV5-8; CDR3aa: CASSRGLAGVTRETQYF
v_gene: TRBV24-1; CDR3aa: CATSDGRGLGYTF
v_gene: TRBV6-5; CDR3aa: CASSYFGSNQPQHF
v_gene: TRBV6-5; CDR3aa: CASSSRSSGYGYTF
v_gene: TRBV7-3; CDR3aa: CASTKTLGNEQFF
v_gene: TRBV20-1; CDR3aa: CSATDRDGNQPQHF
v_gene: TRBV6-1; CDR3aa: CASTKPSGSETQYF
v_gene: TRBV20-1; CDR3aa: CSARDRGKIRADQPQHF
v_gene: TRBV6-1; CDR3aa: CASSRTGRRTSYEQYF
v_gene: TRBV7-2; CDR3aa: CASSLGQSHNEQFF
v_gene: TRBV28; CDR3aa: CASSLYGFGESYEQYF
v_gene: TRBV20-1; CDR3aa: CSARTGQSSNEQFF
v_gene: TRBV7-2; CDR3aa: CASSLASGRPDEQYF
v_gene: TRBV15; CDR3aa: CATSRDPAGAQGTQYF
v_gene: TRBV6-1; CDR3aa: CASRPGSNYGYTF
v_gene: TRBV20-1; CDR3aa: CSANRGNTIYF
v_gene: TRBV28; CDR3aa: CASSNSNYGYTF
v_gene: TRBV7-9; CDR3aa: CASSLVGVGSYEQYF
v_gene: TRBV28; CDR3aa: CASYRDSPGYTF
v_gene: TRBV11-3; CDR3aa: CASSLGQRTDTQYF
v_gene: TRBV10-3; CDR3aa: CAISATGLSNQPQHF
v_gene: TRBV25-1; CDR3aa: CASSALWGRNGYTF
v_gene: TRBV7-9; CDR3aa: CASSRTPATGPIEQFF
v_gene: TRBV7-6; CDR3aa: CASSLGAGGPLSTDTQYF
v_gene: TRBV27; CDR3aa: CASSPPPSRTGDIRETQYF
v_gene: TRBV7-6; CDR3aa: CASSLGPGSYGYTF
v_gene: TRBV6-1; CDR3aa: CASYEWGEYSNQPQHF
v_gene: TRBV28; CDR3aa: CASSPVDRVNQPQHF
v_gene: TRBV6-5; CDR3aa: CASSYPAAVGYGYTF
v_gene: TRBV7-2; CDR3aa: CASSFLGTVQETQYF
v_gene: TRBV7-8; CDR3aa: CASSLDEADYEQYF
v_gene: TRBV7-8; CDR3aa: CASRGTANSNQPQHF
v_gene: TRBV7-2; CDR3aa: CASSLAGGGVNTEAFF
v_gene: TRBV20-1; CDR3aa: CSASTRSYDQPQHF
v_gene: TRBV19; CDR3aa: CASSPVRTNGYTF